This T cell receptor (beta chain) was sequenced for a study of blood T cell repertoires in COVID-19. About the study: Both acute and convalescent COVID-19 samples were obtained from the United States, Italy and Spain. T cells, B-cell-depleted T cells, or PBMCs provided the cDNA or gDNA that served as material.

How the authors handled the data: Reference gene primers were amplified, and this amplification served to estimate nucleated cell counts. Here immunoSEQ multiplex PCR was the method, and the copy in TCRdb shows in-frame clones only, minus some. The V and J calls and the clone size are those of that table, but D and trimming were determined from the DNA. Of approximately 300,000 clones in the sample, about nine tenths were seen once. Specimen: peripheral blood. This clonotype was sampled from a woman aged 40 to 50 with acute or convalescent COVID-19.

The CDR3 sequence: CASSFLGHYNEKLFF. The CDR3 bases are TGTGCCAGCAGTTTCTTGGGACACTATAATGAAAAACTGTTTTTT. The chain is built from TRBV27 and TRBJ1-4; the D gene is possibly TRBD1 (6 bases). The CDR3 consists of 15 residues. The germline CDR1 and CDR2 sequences are MNHEY and SMNVEV (reference sequence). V shed 3 bases and J shed 4 bases, with 12 bases lying between them.